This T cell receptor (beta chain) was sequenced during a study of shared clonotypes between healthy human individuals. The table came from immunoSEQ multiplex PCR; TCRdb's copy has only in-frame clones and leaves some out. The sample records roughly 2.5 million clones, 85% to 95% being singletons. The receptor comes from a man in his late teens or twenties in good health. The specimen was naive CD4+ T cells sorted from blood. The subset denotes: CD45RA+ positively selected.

The CDR3 nucleotides are TGTGCCAGTAGGCGCGGGAACCAAGAGACCCAGTACTTC. This sequence encodes CASRRGNQETQYF. J is TRBJ2-5 and V is TRBV19, with D tentatively TRBD2 (6 bases). V gave up 6 bases and J gave up 0 bases, with 8 bases separating them. The CDR3 consists of 13 residues. Germline CDR1 is LNHDA and CDR2 is SQIVND (reference sequence).